Listed here are 4 T cell receptor beta chains from one sample, sequenced in a study of cytomegalovirus exposure and HLA in healthy donors. The PCR made use of 60 Vbeta and 13 Jbeta primers. The data were produced by immunoSEQ multiplex PCR, yet TCRdb's version contains in-frame clones alone and is incomplete. Of about 88,000 clones detected, 70% to 85% appear once; the ten largest clones hold under 3%. Sequenced material: PBMCs. All receptors come from a man younger than 45 in good health and CMV-seronegative.

The V gene is TRBV10-3, the J gene TRBJ1-5; 10 bases map to TRBD1. The V gene end was trimmed by 6 bases and the J gene end by 4 bases; junction bases not matched to a gene: 6. Germline CDR1 is ENHRY and CDR2 is SYGVKD. The CDR3 has 15 amino acids. For the CDR3, the DNA is TGTGCCATCAGGGGGGGACAGGGGCAGAATCAGCCCCAGCATTTT. Translating gives CAIRGGQGQNQPQHF.

The J gene is TRBJ2-3, the V gene TRBV6-4, with 10 positions matching TRBD2. J gave up 1 base and V 2 bases, and 0 bases lay outside the gene matches. Germline values: CDR1 MRHNA, CDR2 SNTAGT. The CDR3 extends over 15 amino acids. The DNA of the CDR3 is TGTGCCAGCAGTGACGGGACTAGCGGCACAGATACGCAGTATTTT. Amino acid sequence: CASSDGTSGTDTQYF.

The table lists this clone with a few counts. The genes are TRBV5-6 and TRBJ1-2; D not certain. Per the germline V gene, CDR1 is SGHDT and CDR2 is YYEEEE. The CDR3 spans 14 residues. Trimming cost V 2 bases and J 4 bases, with 12 bases left between them. This chain's CDR3 is CASSFFDIAYGYTF. DNA of the CDR3: TGTGCCAGCAGCTTTTTCGACATCGCCTATGGCTACACCTTC. The complete variable domain, with remaining parts taken from reference TRBV5-6 and TRBJ1-2, reads DAGVTQSPTHLIKTRGQQVTLRCSPKSGHDTVSWYQQALGQGPQFIFQYYEEEERQRGNFPDRFSGHQFPNYSSELNVNALLLGDSALYLCASSFFDIAYGYTFGSGTRLTVV.

This chain's CDR3 is CASSLNTGELFF. The CDR3 nucleotides are TGTGCCAGCAGCCTAAACACCGGGGAGCTGTTTTTT. This rearrangement joins TRBV9 to TRBJ2-2; D remains ambiguous. This CDR3 region has 12 residues. V was pared by 4 bases and J by 2 bases, with 3 bases between. The germline V gene has CDR1 SGDLS and CDR2 YYNGEE.